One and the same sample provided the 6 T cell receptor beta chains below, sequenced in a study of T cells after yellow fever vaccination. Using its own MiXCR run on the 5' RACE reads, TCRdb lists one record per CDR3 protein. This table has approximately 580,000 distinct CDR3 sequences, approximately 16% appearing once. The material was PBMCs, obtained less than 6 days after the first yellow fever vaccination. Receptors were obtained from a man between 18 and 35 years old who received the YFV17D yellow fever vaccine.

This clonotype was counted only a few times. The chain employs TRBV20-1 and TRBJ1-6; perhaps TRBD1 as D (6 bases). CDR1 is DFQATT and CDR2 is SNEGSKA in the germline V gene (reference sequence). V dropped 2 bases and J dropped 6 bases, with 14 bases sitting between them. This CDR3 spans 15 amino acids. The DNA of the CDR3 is TGCAGTGCTAGACAGACAGGTTTTCGTAATTCACCCCTCCACTTT. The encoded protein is CSARQTGFRNSPLHF.

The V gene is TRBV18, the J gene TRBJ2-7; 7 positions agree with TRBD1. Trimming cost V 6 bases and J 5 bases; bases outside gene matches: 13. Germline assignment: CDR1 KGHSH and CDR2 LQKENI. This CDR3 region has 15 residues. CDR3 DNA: TGTGCCAGCTCCCGAGCACCAACAGGGGTCGACGAGCAGTACTTC. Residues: CASSRAPTGVDEQYF.

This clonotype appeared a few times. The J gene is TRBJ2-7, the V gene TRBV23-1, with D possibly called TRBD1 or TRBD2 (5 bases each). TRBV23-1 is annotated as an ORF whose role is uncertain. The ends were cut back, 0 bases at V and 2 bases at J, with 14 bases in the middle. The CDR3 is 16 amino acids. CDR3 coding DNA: TGCGCCAGCAGTCAATCAAAATGCCGGGACCCCTACGAGCAGTACTTC. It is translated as CASSQSKCRDPYEQYF.

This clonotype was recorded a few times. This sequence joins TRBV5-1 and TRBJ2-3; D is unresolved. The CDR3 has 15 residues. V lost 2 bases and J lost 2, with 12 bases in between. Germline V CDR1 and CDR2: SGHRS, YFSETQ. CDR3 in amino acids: CASSFHTGITDTQYF. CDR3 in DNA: TGCGCCAGCAGCTTCCACACCGGTATCACAGATACGCAGTATTTT.

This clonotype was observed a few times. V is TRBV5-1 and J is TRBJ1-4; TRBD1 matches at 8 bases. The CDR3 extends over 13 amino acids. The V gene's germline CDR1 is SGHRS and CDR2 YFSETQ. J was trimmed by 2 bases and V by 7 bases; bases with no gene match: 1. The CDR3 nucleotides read TGCGCCAGCCGGACAGGGACTAATGAAAAACTGTTTTTT. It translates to CASRTGTNEKLFF. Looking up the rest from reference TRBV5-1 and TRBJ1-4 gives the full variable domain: KAGVTQTPRYLIKTRGQQVTLSCSPISGHRSVSWYQQTPGQGLQFLFEYFSETQRNKGNFPGRFSGRQFSNSRSEMNVSTLELGDSALYLCASRTGTNEKLFFGSGTQLSVL.

As DNA, the CDR3 is TGTGCCAGCAGCTTCCAACGAGCAACTGGGGCCACAGATACGCAGTATTTT. Protein: CASSFQRATGATDTQYF. The chain couples TRBV11-3 to TRBJ2-3, with TRBD1 as a possible D gene (5 bases). The CDR3 is 17 amino acids. Trimming shortened V by 3 bases and J by 2 bases, and 18 bases separated the two germline ends. Germline V CDR1 and CDR2: SGHNT, YENEEA.